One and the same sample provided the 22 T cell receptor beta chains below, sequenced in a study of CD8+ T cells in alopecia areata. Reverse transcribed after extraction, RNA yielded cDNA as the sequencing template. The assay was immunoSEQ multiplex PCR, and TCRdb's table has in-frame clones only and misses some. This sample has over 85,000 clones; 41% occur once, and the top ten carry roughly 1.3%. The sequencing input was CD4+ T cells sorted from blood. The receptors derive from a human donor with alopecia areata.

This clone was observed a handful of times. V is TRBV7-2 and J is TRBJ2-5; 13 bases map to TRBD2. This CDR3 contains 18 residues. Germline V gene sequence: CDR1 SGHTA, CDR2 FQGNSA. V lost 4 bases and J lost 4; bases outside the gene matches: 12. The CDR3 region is CASSSTGLAGLKGETQYF. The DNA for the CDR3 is TGTGCCAGCAGCTCGACGGGACTAGCGGGATTAAAGGGAGAGACCCAGTACTTC.

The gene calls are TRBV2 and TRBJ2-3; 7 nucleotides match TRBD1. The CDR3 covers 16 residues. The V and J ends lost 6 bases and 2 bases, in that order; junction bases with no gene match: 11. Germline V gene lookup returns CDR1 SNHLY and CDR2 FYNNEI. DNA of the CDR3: TGTGCCAGCAGCGCATTTCCGGGACAGTCCACAGATACGCAGTATTTT. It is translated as CASSAFPGQSTDTQYF.

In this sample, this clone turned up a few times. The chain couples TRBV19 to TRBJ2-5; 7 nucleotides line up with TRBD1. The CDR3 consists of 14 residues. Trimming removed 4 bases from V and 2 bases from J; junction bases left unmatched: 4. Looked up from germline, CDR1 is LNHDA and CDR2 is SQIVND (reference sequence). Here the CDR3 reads CASSRDSQQETQYF. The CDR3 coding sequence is TGTGCCAGTAGTAGGGACAGTCAACAAGAGACCCAGTACTTC. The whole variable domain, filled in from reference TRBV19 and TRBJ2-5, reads DGGITQSPKYLFRKEGQNVTLSCEQNLNHDAMYWYRQDPGQGLRLIYYSQIVNDFQKGDIAEGYSVSREKKESFPLTVTSAQKNPTAFYLCASSRDSQQETQYFGPGTRLLVL.

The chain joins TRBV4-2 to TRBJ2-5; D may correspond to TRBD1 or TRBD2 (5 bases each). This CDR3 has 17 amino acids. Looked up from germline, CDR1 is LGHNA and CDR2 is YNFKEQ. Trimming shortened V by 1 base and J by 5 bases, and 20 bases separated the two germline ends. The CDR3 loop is CASSQGGTVAGSETQYF. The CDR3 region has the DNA TGTGCCAGCAGCCAAGGGGGGACCGTCGCTGGTTCGGAGACCCAGTACTTC.

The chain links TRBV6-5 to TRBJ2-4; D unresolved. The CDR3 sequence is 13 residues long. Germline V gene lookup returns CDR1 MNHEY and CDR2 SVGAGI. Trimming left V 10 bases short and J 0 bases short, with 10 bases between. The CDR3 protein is CATCGLAKNIQYF. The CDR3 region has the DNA TGTGCCACCTGTGGCTTAGCCAAAAACATTCAGTACTTC.

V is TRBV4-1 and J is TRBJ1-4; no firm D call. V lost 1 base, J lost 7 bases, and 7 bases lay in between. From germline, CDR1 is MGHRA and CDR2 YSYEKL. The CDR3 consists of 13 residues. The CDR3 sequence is CASSQVRGEKLFF. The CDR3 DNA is TGCGCCAGCAGCCAAGTGAGAGGTGAAAAACTGTTTTTT.

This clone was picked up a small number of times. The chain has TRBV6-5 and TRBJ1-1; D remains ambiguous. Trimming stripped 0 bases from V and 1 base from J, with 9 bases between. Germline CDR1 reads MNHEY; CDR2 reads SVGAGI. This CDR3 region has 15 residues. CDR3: CASSYSVVWNTEAFF. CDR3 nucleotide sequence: TGTGCCAGCAGTTACTCGGTTGTCTGGAACACTGAAGCTTTCTTT.

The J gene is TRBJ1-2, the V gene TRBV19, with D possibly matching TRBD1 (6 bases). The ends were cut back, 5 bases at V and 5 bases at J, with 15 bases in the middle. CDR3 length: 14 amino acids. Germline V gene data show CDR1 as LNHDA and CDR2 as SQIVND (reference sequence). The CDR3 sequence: CASSWAGEGYGYTF. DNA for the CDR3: TGTGCCAGTAGTTGGGCAGGGGAAGGTTATGGCTACACCTTC.

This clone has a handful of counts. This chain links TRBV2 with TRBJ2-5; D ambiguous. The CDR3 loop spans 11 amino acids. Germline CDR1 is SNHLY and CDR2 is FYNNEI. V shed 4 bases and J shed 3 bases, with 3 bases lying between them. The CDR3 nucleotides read TGTGCCAGCAGTGTAGAAGAGACCCAGTACTTC. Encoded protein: CASSVEETQYF.

The CDR3 spells CASSERQGAHGANVLTF. The CDR3 nucleotides are TGTGCCAGCAGTGAACGTCAGGGGGCTCATGGGGCCAACGTCCTGACTTTC. This chain joins TRBV2 and TRBJ2-6; 8 bases agree with TRBD1. This CDR3 is 17 amino acids long. V lost 2 bases to trimming and J lost 3 bases; unmatched junction nucleotides: 6. Germline CDR1 reads SNHLY; CDR2 reads FYNNEI.

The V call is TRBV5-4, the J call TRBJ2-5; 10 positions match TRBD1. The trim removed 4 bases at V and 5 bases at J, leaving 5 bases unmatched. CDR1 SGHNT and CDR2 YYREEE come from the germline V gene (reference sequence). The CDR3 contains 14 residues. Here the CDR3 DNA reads TGTGCCAGCAGCCCACCGGGACAGGGGGAGACCCAGTACTTC. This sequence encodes CASSPPGQGETQYF.

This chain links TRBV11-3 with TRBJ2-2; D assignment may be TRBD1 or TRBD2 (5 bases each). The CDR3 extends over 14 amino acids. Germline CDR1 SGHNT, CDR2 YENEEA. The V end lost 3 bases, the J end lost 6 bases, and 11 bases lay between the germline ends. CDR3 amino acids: CASSLGRVAGELFF. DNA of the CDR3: TGTGCCAGCAGCTTGGGGCGGGTGGCCGGGGAGCTGTTTTTT.

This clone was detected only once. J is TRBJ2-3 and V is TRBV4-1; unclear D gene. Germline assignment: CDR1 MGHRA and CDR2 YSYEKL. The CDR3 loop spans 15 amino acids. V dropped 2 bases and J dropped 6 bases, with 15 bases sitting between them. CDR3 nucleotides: TGCGCCAGCAGCCAACGAGACCCCCTCTTGGATACGCAGTATTTT. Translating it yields CASSQRDPLLDTQYF.

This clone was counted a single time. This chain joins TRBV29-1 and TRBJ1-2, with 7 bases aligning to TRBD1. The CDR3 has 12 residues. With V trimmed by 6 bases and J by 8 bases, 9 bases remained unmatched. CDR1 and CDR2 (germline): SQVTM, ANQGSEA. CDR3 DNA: TGCAGCGTGGAAAAACACAGGGGAGGCTACACCTTC. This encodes CSVEKHRGGYTF.

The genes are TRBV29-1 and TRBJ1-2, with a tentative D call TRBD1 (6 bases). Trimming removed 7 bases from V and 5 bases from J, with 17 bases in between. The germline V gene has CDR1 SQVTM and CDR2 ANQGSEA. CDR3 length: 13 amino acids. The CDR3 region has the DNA TGCAGCGCTGTGAGGGGGGGAGATTATGGCTACACCTTC. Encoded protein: CSAVRGGDYGYTF. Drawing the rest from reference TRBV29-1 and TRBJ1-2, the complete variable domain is SAVISQKPSRDICQRGTSLTIQCQVDSQVTMMFWYRQQPGQSLTLIATANQGSEATYESGFVIDKFPISRPNLTFSTLTVSNMSPEDSSIYLCSAVRGGDYGYTFGSGTRLTVV.

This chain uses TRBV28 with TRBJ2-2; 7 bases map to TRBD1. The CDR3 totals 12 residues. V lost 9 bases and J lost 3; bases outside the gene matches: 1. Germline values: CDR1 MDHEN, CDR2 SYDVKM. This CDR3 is CASDRDTGELFF. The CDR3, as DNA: TGTGCCAGTGACAGGGACACCGGGGAGCTGTTTTTT.

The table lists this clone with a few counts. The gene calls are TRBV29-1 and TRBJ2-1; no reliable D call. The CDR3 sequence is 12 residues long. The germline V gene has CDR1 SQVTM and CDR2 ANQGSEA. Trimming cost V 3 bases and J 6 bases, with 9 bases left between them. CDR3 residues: CSVETTLNEQFF. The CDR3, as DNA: TGCAGCGTTGAGACAACTCTCAATGAGCAGTTCTTC.

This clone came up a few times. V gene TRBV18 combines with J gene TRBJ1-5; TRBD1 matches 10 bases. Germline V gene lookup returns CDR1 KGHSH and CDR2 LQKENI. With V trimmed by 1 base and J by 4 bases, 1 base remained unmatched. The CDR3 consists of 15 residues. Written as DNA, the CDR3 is TGTGCCAGCTCACCACTGGGACAGGGGAATCAGCCCCAGCATTTT. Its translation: CASSPLGQGNQPQHF.

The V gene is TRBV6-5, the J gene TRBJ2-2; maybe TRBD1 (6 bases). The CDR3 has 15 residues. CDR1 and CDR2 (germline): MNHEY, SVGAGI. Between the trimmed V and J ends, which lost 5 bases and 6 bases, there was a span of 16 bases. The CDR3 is CASSPQGYPPGELFF. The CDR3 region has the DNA TGTGCCAGCAGTCCACAGGGCTACCCCCCCGGGGAGCTGTTTTTT.

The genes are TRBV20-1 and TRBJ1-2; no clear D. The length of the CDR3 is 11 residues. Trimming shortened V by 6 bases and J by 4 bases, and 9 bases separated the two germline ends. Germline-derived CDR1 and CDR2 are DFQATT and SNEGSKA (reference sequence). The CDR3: CSADHGYGYTF. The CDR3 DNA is TGCAGTGCAGACCACGGCTATGGCTACACCTTC.

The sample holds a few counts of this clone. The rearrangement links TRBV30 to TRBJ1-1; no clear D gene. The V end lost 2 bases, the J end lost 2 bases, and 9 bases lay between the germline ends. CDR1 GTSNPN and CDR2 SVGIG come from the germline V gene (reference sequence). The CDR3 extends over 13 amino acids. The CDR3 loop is CAWSRAENTEAFF. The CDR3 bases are TGTGCCTGGAGTCGTGCAGAAAACACTGAAGCTTTCTTT.

The CDR3 sequence is CASSWGLAGTNEQYF. The CDR3 nucleotides read TGCGCCAGCAGCTGGGGACTAGCGGGGACTAATGAGCAGTACTTC. The V and J genes are TRBV5-1 and TRBJ2-7; 13 positions agree with TRBD2. The V and J ends lost 3 bases and 7 bases, in that order; junction bases with no gene match: 7. This CDR3 contains 15 residues. Per the germline V gene, CDR1 is SGHRS and CDR2 is YFSETQ.